These 11 T cell receptor beta chains came from one sample sequenced in a study of T cell repertoires in cytomegalovirus infection. One entry per CDR3 protein, called by TCRdb with MiXCR from the reads. Seen here are 500,000 to 600,000 distinct CDR3 sequences, 15% to 20% observed once, and the top ten hold approximately 24%. The source material was CD8+ T cells from PBMCs. Receptor source: a human donor in good health (CMV status not recorded). Some clones in this sample may be carry-over from other donors' samples.

A few counts support this clonotype. The V call is TRBV19, the J call TRBJ1-1, with D perhaps TRBD1 (5 bases). The CDR3 contains 17 residues. V was pared by 7 bases and J by 4 bases, with 25 bases between. Germline-derived CDR1 and CDR2 are LNHDA and SQIVND (reference sequence). CDR3 DNA: TGTGCCAGTACCACGGCCCCGCAGGGATTTCGGGTCACTGAAGCTTTCTTT. It codes for CASTTAPQGFRVTEAFF.

This clonotype showed up just a few times. The chain carries TRBV5-4 and TRBJ1-1; D gene ambiguous. CDR3 length equals 15 residues. Trimming shortened V by 0 bases and J by 2 bases, and 11 bases separated the two germline ends. CDR1 and CDR2 (germline): SGHNT, YYREEE (reference sequence). CDR3 bases: TGTGCCAGCAGCTTGGAAAGGGCCCTAAACACTGAAGCTTTCTTT. It codes for CASSLERALNTEAFF.

The table lists this clonotype with a few counts. The chain recombines TRBV5-1 with TRBJ2-1; a possible D gene is TRBD1 (5 bases). V shed 2 bases and J shed 0 bases, with 9 bases lying between them. Germline values: CDR1 SGHRS, CDR2 YFSETQ. The CDR3 totals 15 residues. The CDR3 here is CASSFGDSSYNEQFF. The CDR3 DNA reads as TGCGCCAGCAGCTTCGGAGACAGCTCCTACAATGAGCAGTTCTTC.

This clonotype was found many times. V is TRBV12-3 or TRBV12-4 and J is TRBJ1-5; the D gene is possibly TRBD1 (6 bases). V was cut by 3 bases and J by 5 bases, with 14 bases left in between. This CDR3 comprises 15 residues. The CDR3 nucleotides are TGTGCCAGCAGTTTGCAACAGGGTGCCGATCAGCCCCAGCATTTT. This gives the protein CASSLQQGADQPQHF.

This clonotype occurred many times. The J gene is TRBJ2-7, the V gene TRBV27, with TRBD2 as a possible D gene (5 bases). CDR3 length: 12 amino acids. V lost 6 bases and J lost 0, with 6 bases in between. CDR1 and CDR2 (germline): MNHEY, SMNVEV (reference sequence). CDR3 DNA sequence: TGTGCCAGCAGGGGAGTCTCCTACGAGCAGTACTTC. Translation: CASRGVSYEQYF.

This clonotype was observed at least ten times. CDR3 nucleotides: TGTGCCAGTCATCCCGGCACCGGGGAGCTGTTTTTT. It specifies CASHPGTGELFF. The V and J genes are TRBV6-5 and TRBJ2-2, with D unresolved. Trimming removed 9 bases at V and 4 bases at J, with 9 bases between. The CDR3 length is 12 residues. CDR1 and CDR2 from the germline V gene are MNHEY and SVGAGI.

This clonotype was found a few times. The chain carries TRBV11-2 and TRBJ1-2, with D hard to call. Germline V gene sequence: CDR1 SGHAT, CDR2 FQNNGV. The ends were cut back, 0 bases at V and 2 bases at J, with 7 bases in the middle. The length of the CDR3 is 14 residues. CDR3 sequence reads: CASSLEGQNYGYTF. The CDR3 DNA follows: TGTGCCAGCAGCTTAGAGGGTCAGAACTATGGCTACACCTTC.

This clonotype was counted ten times or more. The V and J genes are TRBV6-5 and TRBJ2-4; TRBD2 is a possible D gene (6 bases). The germline V and J ends were trimmed by 1 base and 4 bases, with 14 bases remaining between them. This CDR3 comprises 16 residues. The germline CDR1 and CDR2 sequences are MNHEY and SVGAGI. CDR3 coding DNA: TGTGCCAGCAGTTACTTGGGCGGGGAGTTTAAAAACATTCAGTACTTC. Translation gives CASSYLGGEFKNIQYF.

The chain is built from TRBV27 and TRBJ2-3; D perhaps matches TRBD2 (5 bases). CDR3 length equals 15 residues. V lost 6 bases and J 1 base, leaving 14 bases between the germline ends. Germline V CDR1 and CDR2: MNHEY, SMNVEV (reference sequence). CDR3 loop: CASSSLEDRTDTQYF. CDR3 coding DNA: TGTGCCAGCAGCTCTCTGGAGGACCGCACAGATACGCAGTATTTT.

This clonotype was detected only a few times. J is TRBJ2-1 and V is TRBV6-5; D possibly corresponds to TRBD1 (6 bases). This CDR3 spans 14 amino acids. Germline V lookup: CDR1 MNHEY, CDR2 SVGAGI. Trimming removed 4 bases at V and 7 bases at J, with 14 bases between. For the CDR3, the DNA is TGTGCCAGCAGTTCCGGGACATGGAGAAATGAGCAGTTCTTC. Translating it yields CASSSGTWRNEQFF.

V usage is TRBV29-1 and J usage is TRBJ2-3, with D unclear. This CDR3 spans 14 amino acids. Germline values: CDR1 SQVTM, CDR2 ANQGSEA. Trimming pared 1 base from V and 1 base from J, leaving 9 bases between. The CDR3 DNA is TGCAGCGTTGAAGGAGGAAGGGGCACAGATACGCAGTATTTT. Amino acid sequence: CSVEGGRGTDTQYF.